This T cell receptor beta chain was recovered during a study of identical twins. Overall study results and limits: It was out-of-frame TCR alpha sharing in monozygotic twins that models underestimated. Cord blood beta clonotypes that were abundant carried fewer insertions, and memory repertoires showed no such trend.

TCRdb analysed the 5' RACE reads with MiXCR anew, one entry per CDR3 protein. The table includes over 500,000 distinct CDR3 sequences, approximately 22% detected once. Deletions cut 4 bases from V and 8 bases from J, with 15 bases between. Germline V gene lookup returns CDR1 LNHNV and CDR2 YYDKDF (reference sequence). This CDR3 comprises 14 residues. Comment on this clonotype: Its antigen is not identified.

Separately, the same data were catalogued under a study of T cells expressing NK-cell markers.

This receptor was identified in a woman younger than 35 in good health. The V gene is TRBV15, the J gene TRBJ2-1; D possibly corresponds to TRBD1 (6 bases). Specimen: CD4+ T cells sorted from blood. The CDR3 loop reads CATSTRGGRHEQFF. The CDR3 region has the DNA TGTGCCACCAGCACCCGAGGGGGTAGGCATGAGCAGTTCTTC.